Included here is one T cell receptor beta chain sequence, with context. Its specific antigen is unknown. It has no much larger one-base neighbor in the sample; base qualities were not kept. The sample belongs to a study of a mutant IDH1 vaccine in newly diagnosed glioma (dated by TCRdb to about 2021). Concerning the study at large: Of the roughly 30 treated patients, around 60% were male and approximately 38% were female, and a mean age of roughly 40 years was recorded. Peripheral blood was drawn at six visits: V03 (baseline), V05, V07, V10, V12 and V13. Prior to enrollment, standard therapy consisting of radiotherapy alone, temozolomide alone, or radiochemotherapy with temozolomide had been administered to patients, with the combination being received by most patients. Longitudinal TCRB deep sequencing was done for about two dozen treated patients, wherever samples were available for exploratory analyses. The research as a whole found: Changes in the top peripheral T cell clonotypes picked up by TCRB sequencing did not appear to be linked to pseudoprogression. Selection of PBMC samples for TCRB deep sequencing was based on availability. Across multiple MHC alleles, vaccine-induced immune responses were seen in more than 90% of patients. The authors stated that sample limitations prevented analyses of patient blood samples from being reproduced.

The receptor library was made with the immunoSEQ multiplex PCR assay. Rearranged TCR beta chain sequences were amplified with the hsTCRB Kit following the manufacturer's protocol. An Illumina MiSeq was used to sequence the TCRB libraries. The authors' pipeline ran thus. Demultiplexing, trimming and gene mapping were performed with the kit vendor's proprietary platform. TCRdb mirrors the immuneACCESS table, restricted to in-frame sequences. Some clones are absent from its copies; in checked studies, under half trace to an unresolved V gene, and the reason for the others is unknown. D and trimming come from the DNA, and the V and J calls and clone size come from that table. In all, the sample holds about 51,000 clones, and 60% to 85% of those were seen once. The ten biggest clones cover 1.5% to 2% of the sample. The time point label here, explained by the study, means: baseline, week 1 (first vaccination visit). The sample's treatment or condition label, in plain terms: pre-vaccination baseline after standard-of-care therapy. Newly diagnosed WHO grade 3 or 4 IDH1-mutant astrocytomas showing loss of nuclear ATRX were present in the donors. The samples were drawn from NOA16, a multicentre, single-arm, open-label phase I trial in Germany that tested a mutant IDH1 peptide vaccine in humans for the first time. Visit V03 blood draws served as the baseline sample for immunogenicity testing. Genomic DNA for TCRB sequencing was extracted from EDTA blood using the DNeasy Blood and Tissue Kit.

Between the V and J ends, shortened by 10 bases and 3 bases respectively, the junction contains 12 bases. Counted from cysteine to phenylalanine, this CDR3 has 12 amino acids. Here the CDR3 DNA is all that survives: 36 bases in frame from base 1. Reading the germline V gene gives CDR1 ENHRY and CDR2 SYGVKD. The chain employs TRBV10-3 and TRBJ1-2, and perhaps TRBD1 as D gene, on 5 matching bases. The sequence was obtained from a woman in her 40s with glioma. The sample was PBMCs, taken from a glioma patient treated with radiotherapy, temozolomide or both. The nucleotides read TGTGCCACCAGCATGACAGACTATGGCTACACCTTC. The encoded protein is CATSMTDYGYTF.